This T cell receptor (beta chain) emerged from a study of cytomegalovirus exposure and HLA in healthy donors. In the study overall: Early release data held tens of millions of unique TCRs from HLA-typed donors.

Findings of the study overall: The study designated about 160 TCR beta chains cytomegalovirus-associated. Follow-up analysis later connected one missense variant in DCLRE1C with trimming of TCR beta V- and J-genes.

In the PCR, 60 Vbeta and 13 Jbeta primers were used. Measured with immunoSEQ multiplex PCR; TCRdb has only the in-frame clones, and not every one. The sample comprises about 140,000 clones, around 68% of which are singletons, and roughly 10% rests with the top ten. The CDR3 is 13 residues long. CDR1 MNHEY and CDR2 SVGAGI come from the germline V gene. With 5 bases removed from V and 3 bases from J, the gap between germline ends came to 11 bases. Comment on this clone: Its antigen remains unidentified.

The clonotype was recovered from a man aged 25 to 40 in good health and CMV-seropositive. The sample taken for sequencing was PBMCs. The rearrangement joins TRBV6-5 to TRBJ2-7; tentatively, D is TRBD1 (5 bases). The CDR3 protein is CASSQQVNYEQYF. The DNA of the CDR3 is TGTGCCAGCAGTCAACAGGTAAACTACGAGCAGTACTTC.